This T cell receptor beta chain was profiled in a study of blood T cell repertoires in COVID-19. Using immunoSEQ multiplex PCR, the repertoire was profiled, and TCRdb retains in-frame clones only, with some absent. The sample includes approximately 70,000 clones, about nine tenths of them seen just once. The CDR3 is 16 residues long. Germline V gives CDR1 SGHNT, CDR2 YENEEA. The V segment lost 1 base and the J segment 3 bases; nucleotides outside the gene matches: 5. The genes are TRBV11-3 and TRBJ2-7, with 11 bases that match TRBD1. The clonotype comes from a man aged 50-59 years with active COVID-19. The sample taken for sequencing was peripheral blood. The CDR3 DNA follows: TGTGCCAGCAGCTTAGCTTCCGGGACAGGGGGCTACGAGCAGTACTTC. The encoded protein is CASSLASGTGGYEQYF.